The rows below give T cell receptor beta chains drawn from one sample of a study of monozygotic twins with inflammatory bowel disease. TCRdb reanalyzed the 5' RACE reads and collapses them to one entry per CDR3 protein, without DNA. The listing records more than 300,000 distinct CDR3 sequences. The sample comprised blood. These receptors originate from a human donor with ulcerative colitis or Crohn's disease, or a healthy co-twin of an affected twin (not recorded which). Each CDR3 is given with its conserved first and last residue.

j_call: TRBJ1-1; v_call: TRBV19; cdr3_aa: CASSPRGLNTEAFF
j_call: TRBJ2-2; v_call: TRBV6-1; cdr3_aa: CASSELQGFTGELFF
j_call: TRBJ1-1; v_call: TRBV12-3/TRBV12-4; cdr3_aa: CASSFGRGGMNTEAFF
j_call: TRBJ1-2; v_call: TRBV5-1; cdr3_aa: CASSPSVLYGYTF
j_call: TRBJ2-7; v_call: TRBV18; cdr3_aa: CASSPPASGAYEQYF
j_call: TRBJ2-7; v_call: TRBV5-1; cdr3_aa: CASSSWDRGQGSEQYF
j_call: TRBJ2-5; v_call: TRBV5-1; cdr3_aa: CASSPGLGRETQYF
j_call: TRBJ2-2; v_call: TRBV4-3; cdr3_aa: CASSRDRGRLETGELFF
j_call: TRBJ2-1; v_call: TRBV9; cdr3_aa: CASSVDRAGGSFNEQFF
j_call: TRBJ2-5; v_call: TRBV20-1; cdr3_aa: CSAHFPRASGGRETQYF
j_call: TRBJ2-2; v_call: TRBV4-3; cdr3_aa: CASSQGEQGPYTGELFF
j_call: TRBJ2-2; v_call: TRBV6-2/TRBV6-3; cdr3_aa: CASRIAGGRSSGELFF
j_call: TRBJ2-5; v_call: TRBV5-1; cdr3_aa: CASRGLAGETQYF
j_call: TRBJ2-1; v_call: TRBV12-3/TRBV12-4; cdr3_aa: CASSAGTGWGNEQFF
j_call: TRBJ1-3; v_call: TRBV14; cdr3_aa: CASGNSLVSGNTIYF
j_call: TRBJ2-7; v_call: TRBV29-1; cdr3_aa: CSVDGEGRHEQYF
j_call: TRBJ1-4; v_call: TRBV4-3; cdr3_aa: CASSQDRGVEKLFF
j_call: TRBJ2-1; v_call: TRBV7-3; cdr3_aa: CASSLTRASNEQFF
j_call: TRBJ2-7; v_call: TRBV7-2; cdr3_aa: CASSSQPLGELYEQYF
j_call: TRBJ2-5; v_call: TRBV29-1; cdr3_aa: CSATSGTGLFETQYF
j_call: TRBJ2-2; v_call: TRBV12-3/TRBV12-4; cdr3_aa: CASSFPGELFF
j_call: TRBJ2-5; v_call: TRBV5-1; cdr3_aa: CASSWAGGETQYF
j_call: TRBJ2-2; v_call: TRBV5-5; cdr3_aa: CASSLILTAANTGELFF
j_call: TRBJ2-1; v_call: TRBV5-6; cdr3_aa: CACSFLGQGGFGGYNEQFF
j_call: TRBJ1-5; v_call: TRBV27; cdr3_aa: CASSLSGIVQPQHF
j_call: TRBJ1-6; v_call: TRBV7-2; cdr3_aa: CASSFYRGTRNSPLHF
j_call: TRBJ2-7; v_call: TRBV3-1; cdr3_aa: CASSGAWSYEQYF
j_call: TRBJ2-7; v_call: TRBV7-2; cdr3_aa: CASSLPTSGGPRYEQYF
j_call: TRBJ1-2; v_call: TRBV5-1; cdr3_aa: CASSLKRDPYGYTF
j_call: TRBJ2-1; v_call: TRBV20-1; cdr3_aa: CSARDNGRTFVDEQFF
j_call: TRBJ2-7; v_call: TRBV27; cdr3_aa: CASSLSQGFSYEQYF
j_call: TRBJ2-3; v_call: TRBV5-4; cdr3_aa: CASSIIAGGTDTQYF
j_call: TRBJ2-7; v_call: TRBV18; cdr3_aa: CASSPLDRVYEQYF
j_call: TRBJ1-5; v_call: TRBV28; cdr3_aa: CASSPQTGPNQPQHF
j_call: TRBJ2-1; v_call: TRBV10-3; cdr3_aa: CAITWTSSRNEQFF
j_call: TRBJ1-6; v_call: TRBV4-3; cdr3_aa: CASSQGQGDSPLHF
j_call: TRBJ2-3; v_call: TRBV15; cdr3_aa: CATSRDIADTQYF
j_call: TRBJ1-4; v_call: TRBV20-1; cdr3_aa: CSASSGGVQEKLFF
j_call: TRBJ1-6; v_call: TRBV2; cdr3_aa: CASSVRDRDNSPLHF
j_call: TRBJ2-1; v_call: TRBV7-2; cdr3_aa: CASSSPSGGLYNEQFF
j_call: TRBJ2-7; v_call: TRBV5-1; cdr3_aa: CASSLVGFSHEQYF